This TCR beta chain stems from a study of human thymus T cells. Regarding the study as a whole: Repertoires from thymus and blood appeared to show biased V and J gene usage.

Profiling relied on immunoSEQ multiplex PCR, and the TCRdb table lists in-frame clones only, not all of them. This sample has roughly 60,000 clones, with about 94% found just once. CDR1 and CDR2 from the germline V gene are SGDLS and YYNGEE. V shed 0 bases and J shed 9 bases, with 10 bases lying between them. The CDR3 has 13 amino acids. This clone showed up just a few times. Its specificity is unknown. Having corrective surgery for congenital heart defects, healthy Finnish infants were the ones who donated. Half of the eight donors gave about 0.45-1 mL blood during surgery. Blood DNA came from all available leukocytes, not a fixed cell number.

The receptor's source is a boy younger than two with a congenital heart defect but otherwise immunologically healthy. The gene calls are TRBV9 and TRBJ1-5; D uncertain. The sample comprised blood. The CDR3 protein is CASSVAPSLPQHF. The CDR3, as DNA: TGTGCCAGCAGCGTAGCCCCCTCACTGCCCCAGCATTTT. Supplemented by reference TRBV9 and TRBJ1-5, the full variable domain reads DSGVTQTPKHLITATGQRVTLRCSPRSGDLSVYWYQQSLDQGLQFLIQYYNGEERAKGNILERFSAQQFPDLHSELNLSSLELGDSALYFCASSVAPSLPQHFGDGTRLSIL.